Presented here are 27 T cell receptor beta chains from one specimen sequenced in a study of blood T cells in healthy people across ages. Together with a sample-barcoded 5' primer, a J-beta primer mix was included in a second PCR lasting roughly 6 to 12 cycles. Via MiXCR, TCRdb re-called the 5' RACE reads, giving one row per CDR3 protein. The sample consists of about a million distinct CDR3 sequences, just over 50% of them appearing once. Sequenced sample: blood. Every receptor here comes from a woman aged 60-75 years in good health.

The CDR3 reads CASSIAGLTQYF. The CDR3 nucleotides are TGTGCCAGCAGCATTGCAGGGTTAACCCAGTACTTC. This chain connects TRBV5-6 to TRBJ2-4, with D perhaps matching TRBD1 (5 bases). V was cut by 4 bases and J by 13 bases, with 15 bases left in between. This CDR3 has 12 amino acids. Germline V gene data show CDR1 as SGHDT and CDR2 as YYEEEE.

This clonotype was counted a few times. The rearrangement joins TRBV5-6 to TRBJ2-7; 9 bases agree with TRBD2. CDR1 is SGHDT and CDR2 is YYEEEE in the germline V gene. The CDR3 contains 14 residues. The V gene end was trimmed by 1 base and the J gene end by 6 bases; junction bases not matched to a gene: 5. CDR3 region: CASSLLAGAREQYF. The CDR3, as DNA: TGTGCCAGCAGCTTGTTAGCGGGAGCCCGCGAGCAGTACTTC. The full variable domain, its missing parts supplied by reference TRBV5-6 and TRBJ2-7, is DAGVTQSPTHLIKTRGQQVTLRCSPKSGHDTVSWYQQALGQGPQFIFQYYEEEERQRGNFPDRFSGHQFPNYSSELNVNALLLGDSALYLCASSLLAGAREQYFGPGTRLTVT.

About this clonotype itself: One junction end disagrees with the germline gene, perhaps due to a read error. CDR3 residues: CANSWGLETYEQYF. CDR3 bases: TGTGCCAACAGTTGGGGACTAGAGACCTACGAGCAGTACTTC. The V and J genes are TRBV6-2 or TRBV6-3 and TRBJ2-7, with 8 bases matching TRBD2. CDR3 length: 14 amino acids. The V gene's germline CDR1 is MNHEY and CDR2 SVGEGT.

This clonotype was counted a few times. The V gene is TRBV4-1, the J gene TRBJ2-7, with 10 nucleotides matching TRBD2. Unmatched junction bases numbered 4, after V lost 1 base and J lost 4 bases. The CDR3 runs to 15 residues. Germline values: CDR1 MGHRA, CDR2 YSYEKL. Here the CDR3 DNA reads TGCGCCAGCAGCCAAGGGGGACTAGCGAGATACGAGCAGTACTTC. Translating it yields CASSQGGLARYEQYF.

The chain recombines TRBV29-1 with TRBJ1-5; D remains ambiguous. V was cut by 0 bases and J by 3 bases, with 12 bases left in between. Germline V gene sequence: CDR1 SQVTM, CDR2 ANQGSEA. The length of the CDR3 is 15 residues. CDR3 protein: CSVEDGRAINQPQHF. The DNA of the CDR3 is TGCAGCGTTGAAGATGGGAGGGCGATCAATCAGCCCCAGCATTTT.

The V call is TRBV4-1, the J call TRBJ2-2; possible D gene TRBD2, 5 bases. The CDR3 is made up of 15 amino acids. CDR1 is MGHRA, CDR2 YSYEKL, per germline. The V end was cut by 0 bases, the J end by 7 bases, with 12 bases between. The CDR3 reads CASSQDFGVGGELFF. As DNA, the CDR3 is TGCGCCAGCAGCCAAGACTTCGGGGTCGGCGGGGAGCTGTTTTTT.

The CDR3 nucleotides read TGTGCCAGCAGGCGGCAGAGATTATACGAGCAGTACTTC. Translated: CASRRQRLYEQYF. The chain combines TRBV11-2 with TRBJ2-7; D is ambiguous. The V and J ends lost 6 bases and 4 bases respectively, with 13 bases between them. Germline V gene lookup returns CDR1 SGHAT and CDR2 FQNNGV. CDR3 size: 13 residues. The complete variable domain, with remaining parts taken from reference TRBV11-2 and TRBJ2-7, reads EAGVAQSPRYKIIEKRQSVAFWCNPISGHATLYWYQQILGQGPKLLIQFQNNGVVDDSQLPKDRFSAERLKGVDSTLKIQPAKLEDSAVYLCASRRQRLYEQYFGPGTRLTVT.

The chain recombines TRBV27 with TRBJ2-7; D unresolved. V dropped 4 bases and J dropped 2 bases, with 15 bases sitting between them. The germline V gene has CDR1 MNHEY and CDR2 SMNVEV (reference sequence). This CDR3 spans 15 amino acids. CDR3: CASSSPQVLPYEQYF. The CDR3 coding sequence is TGTGCCAGCAGTTCCCCCCAGGTGTTGCCCTACGAGCAGTACTTC.

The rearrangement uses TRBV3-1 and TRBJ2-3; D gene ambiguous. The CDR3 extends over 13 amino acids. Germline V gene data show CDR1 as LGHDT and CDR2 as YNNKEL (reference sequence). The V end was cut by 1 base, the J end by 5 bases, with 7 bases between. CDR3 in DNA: TGTGCCAGCAGCCAAGGGTTGGTAGATACGCAGTATTTT. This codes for CASSQGLVDTQYF.

The CDR3 protein is CASSSGQLLYEQYF. Here the CDR3 DNA reads TGTGCCAGCAGTTCGGGACAGTTGCTCTACGAGCAGTACTTC. This chain joins TRBV27 and TRBJ2-7; 7 positions agree with TRBD1. Trimming removed 4 bases from V and 3 bases from J; junction bases left unmatched: 6. The CDR3 covers 14 residues. The germline V gene has CDR1 MNHEY and CDR2 SMNVEV (reference sequence).

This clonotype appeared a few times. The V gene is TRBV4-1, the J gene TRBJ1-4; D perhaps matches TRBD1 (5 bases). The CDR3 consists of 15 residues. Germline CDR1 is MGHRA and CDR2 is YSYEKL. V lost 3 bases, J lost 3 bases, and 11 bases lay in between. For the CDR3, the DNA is TGCGCCAGCAGCCAGTACGCAGGGCCTAATGAAAAACTGTTTTTT. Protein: CASSQYAGPNEKLFF.

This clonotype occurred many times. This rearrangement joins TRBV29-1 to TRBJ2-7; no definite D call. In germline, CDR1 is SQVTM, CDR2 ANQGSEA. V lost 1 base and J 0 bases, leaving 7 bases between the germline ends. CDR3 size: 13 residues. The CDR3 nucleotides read TGCAGCGTTGAAGGGTCTAGCTCCTACGAGCAGTACTTC. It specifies CSVEGSSSYEQYF.

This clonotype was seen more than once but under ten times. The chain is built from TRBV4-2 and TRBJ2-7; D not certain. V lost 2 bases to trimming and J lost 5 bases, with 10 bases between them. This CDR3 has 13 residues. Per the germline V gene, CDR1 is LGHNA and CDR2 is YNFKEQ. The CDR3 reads CASSQIRDNEQYF. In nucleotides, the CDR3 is TGTGCCAGCAGCCAAATCAGAGACAACGAGCAGTACTTC.

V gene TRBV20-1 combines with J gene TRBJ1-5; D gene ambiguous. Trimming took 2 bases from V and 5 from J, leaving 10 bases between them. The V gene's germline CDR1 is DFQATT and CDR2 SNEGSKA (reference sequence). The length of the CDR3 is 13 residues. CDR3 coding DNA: TGCAGTGCTAGAACCAGCCGAGATCAGCCCCAGCATTTT. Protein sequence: CSARTSRDQPQHF.

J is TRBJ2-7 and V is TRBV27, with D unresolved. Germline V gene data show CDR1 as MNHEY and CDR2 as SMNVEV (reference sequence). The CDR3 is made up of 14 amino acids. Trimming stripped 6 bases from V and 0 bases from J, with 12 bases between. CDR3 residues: CASRPRENSYEQYF. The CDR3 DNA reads TGTGCCAGCAGGCCTAGGGAAAACTCCTACGAGCAGTACTTC.

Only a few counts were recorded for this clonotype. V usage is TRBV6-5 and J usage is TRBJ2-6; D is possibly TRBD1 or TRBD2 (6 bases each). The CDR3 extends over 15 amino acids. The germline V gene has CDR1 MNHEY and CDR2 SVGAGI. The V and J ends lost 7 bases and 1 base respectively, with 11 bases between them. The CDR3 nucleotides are TGTGCCAGCACCGAAGGGGGGTCTGGGGCCAACGTCCTGACTTTC. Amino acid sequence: CASTEGGSGANVLTF.

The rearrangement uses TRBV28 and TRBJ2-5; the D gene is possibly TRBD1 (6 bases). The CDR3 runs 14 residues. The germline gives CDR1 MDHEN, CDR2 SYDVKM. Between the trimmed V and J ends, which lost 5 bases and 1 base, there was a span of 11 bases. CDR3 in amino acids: CASSMDSAQETQYF. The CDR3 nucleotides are TGTGCCAGCAGTATGGACAGTGCCCAAGAGACCCAGTACTTC.

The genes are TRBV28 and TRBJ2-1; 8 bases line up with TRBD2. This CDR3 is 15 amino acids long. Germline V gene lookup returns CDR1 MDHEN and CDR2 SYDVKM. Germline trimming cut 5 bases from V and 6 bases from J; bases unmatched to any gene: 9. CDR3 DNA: TGTGCCAGCAGTCCCAGCGGGAGTATTAGCAATGAGCAGTTCTTC. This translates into CASSPSGSISNEQFF. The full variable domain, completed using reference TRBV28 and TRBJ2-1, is DVKVTQSSRYLVKRTGEKVFLECVQDMDHENMFWYRQDPGLGLRLIYFSYDVKMKEKGDIPEGYSVSREKKERFSLILESASTNQTSMYLCASSPSGSISNEQFFGPGTRLTVL.

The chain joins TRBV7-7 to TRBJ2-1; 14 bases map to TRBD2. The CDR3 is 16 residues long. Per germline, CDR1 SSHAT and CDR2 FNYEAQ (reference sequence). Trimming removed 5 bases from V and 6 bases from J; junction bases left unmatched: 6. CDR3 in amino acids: CASSPGLAGVFNEQFF. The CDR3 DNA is TGTGCCAGCAGCCCGGGACTAGCGGGAGTTTTCAATGAGCAGTTCTTC.

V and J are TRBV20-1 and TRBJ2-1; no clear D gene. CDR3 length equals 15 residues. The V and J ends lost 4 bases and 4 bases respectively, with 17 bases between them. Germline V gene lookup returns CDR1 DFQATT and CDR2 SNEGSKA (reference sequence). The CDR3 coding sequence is TGCAGTGCTACGCGCCTTCGAGATGGATACAATGAGCAGTTCTTC. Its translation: CSATRLRDGYNEQFF.

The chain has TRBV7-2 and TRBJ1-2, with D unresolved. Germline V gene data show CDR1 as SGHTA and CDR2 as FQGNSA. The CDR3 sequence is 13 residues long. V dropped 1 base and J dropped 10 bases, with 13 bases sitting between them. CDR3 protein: CASSLEVRRPYTF. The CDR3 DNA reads TGTGCCAGCAGCTTAGAGGTCCGGAGGCCCTACACCTTC.

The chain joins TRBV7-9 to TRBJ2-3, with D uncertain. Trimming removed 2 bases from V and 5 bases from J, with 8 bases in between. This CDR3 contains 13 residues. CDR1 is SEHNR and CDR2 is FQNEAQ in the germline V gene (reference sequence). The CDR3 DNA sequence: TGTGCCAGCAGCTTAAGGAACTTAGATACGCAGTATTTT. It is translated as CASSLRNLDTQYF.

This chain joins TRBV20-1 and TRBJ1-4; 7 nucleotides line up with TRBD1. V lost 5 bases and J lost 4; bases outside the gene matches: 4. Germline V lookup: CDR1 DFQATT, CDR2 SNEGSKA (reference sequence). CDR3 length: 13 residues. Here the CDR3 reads CSAYGQVNEKLFF. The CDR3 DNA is TGCAGTGCTTATGGACAGGTTAATGAAAAACTGTTTTTT.

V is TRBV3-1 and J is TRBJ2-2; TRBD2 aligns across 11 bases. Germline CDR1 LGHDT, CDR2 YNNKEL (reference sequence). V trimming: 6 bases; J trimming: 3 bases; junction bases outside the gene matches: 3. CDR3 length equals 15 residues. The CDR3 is CASRVLAGDTGELFF. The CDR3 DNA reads TGTGCCAGCAGAGTACTAGCGGGAGACACCGGGGAGCTGTTTTTT.

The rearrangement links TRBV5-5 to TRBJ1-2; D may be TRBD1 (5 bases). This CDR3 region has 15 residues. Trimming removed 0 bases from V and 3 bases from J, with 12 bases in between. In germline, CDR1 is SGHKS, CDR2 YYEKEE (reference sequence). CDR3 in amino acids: CASSLGGTRDYGYTF. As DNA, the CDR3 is TGTGCCAGCAGCTTGGGAGGGACCCGTGACTATGGCTACACCTTC.

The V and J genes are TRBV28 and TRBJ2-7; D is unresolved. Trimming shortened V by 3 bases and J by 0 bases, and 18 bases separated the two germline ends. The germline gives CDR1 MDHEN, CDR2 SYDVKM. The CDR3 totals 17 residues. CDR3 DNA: TGTGCCAGCAGTTTCCTTATTTCCTGGAGCAGCTCCTACGAGCAGTACTTC. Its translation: CASSFLISWSSSYEQYF.

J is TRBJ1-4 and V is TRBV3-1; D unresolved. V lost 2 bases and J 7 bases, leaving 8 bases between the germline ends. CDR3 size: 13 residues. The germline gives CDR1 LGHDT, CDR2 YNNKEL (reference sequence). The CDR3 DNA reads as TGTGCCAGCAGCCAAAGCTTGGGTGAAAAACTGTTTTTT. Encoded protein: CASSQSLGEKLFF.